This TCR beta chain emerged from a study of blood T cell repertoires in COVID-19. Assignments of participants to cohorts depended upon their own reported clinical history. Trimming took off 4 bases at V and 9 bases at J, with 13 bases between the two ends. This CDR3 is built from 13 residues. Per germline, CDR1 LNHDA and CDR2 SQIVND (reference sequence). Authors' analysis steps: Estimation of nucleated cell counts was performed using reference gene primer amplification. Sequencing used immunoSEQ multiplex PCR; TCRdb keeps in-frame clones, though not all of them. That table is the source of V, J and clone size, and D and trimming were worked out from the DNA. This table holds some 240,000 clones, about four fifths found once.

The sequence was collected from a man aged 50-59 years who had recovered from COVID-19. The material sequenced was PBMCs or T cells enriched from blood (not recorded which). The V gene is TRBV19, the J gene TRBJ1-5, with a tentative D call TRBD1 (5 bases). The CDR3 coding sequence is TGTGCCAGTAGTAAGGAGGGACTTTCGCCCCAGCATTTT. Translating it yields CASSKEGLSPQHF.